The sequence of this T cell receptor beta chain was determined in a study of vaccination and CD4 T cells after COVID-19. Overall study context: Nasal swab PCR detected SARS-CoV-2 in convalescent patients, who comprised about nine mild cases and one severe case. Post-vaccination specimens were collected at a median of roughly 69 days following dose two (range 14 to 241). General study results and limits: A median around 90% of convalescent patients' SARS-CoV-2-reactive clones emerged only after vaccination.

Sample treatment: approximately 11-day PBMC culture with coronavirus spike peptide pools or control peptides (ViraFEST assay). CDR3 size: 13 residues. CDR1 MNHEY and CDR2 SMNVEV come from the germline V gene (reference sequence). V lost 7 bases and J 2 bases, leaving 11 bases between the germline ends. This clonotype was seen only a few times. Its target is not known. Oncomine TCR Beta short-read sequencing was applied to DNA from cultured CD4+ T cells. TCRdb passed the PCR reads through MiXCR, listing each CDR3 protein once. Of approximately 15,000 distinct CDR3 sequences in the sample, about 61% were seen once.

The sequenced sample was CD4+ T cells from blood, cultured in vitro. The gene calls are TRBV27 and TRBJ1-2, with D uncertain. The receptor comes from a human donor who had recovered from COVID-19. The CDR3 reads CASTSSSNYGYTF. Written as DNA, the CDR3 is TGTGCCAGCACTTCAAGCTCCAACTATGGCTACACCTTC.